This TCR beta chain was sequenced in a study of chemoradiotherapy in HPV16-positive cancers. Assay: immunoSEQ multiplex PCR; the TCRdb copy retains only in-frame clones and omits some. Among around 6,600 clones listed, over 70% were seen once. Findings of the study overall: Better recurrence-free survival went with HPV-responsive T-cell expansion in HPV16-positive patients. Non-HPV-specific T cells did not expand in tumors during treatment, whereas candidate HPV-specific clones and E7-related motifs did.

This CDR3 contains 11 residues. Trimming stripped 1 base from V and 8 bases from J, with 8 bases between. Germline CDR1 reads GTSNPN; CDR2 reads SVGIG (reference sequence). Points on this clone: Its antigen remains unknown.

This chain links TRBV30 with TRBJ2-5; no reliable D call. This clonotype was sampled from a human donor with HPV-associated anogenital cancer. The sequenced sample was tumor tissue, obtained from a patient who underwent chemoradiotherapy. This CDR3 reads CAWSERVTQYF. For the CDR3, the DNA is TGTGCCTGGAGTGAACGGGTTACCCAGTACTTC. The whole variable domain, remainder taken from reference TRBV30 and TRBJ2-5, is SQTIHQWPATLVQPVGSPLSLECTVEGTSNPNLYWYRQAAGRGLQLLFYSVGIGQISSEVPQNLSASRPQDRQFILSSKKLLLSDSGFYLCAWSERVTQYFGPGTRLLVL.